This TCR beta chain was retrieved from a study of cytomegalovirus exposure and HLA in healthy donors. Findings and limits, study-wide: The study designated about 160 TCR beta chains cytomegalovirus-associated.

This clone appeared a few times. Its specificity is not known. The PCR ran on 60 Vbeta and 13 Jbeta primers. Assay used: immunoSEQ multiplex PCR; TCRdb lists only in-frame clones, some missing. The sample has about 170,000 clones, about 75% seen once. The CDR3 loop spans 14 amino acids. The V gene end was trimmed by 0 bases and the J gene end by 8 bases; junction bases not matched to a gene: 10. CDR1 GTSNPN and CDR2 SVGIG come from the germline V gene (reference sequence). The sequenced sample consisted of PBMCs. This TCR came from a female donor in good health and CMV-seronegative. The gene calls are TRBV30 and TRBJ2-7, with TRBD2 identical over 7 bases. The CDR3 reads CAWSVSGAGAQQYF. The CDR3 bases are TGTGCCTGGAGTGTAAGTGGGGCGGGAGCACAGCAGTACTTC. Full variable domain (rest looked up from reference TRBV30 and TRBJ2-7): SQTIHQWPATLVQPVGSPLSLECTVEGTSNPNLYWYRQAAGRGLQLLFYSVGIGQISSEVPQNLSASRPQDRQFILSSKKLLLSDSGFYLCAWSVSGAGAQQYFGPGTRLTVT.